The 14 T cell receptor beta chains below were found in one sample sequenced in a study of shared clonotypes between healthy human individuals. TCRdb's copy holds only in-frame clones and misses some; the assay was immunoSEQ multiplex PCR. The table lists some 2.1 million clones, just under 95% of them singletons. CD45RO-negative CD8 cells positively selected for CCR7 made up the naive population, which excluded terminally differentiated effector memory CD45RA+ cells. Sequencing was performed on naive CD8+ T cells sorted from blood. These receptors were collected from a man between 18 and 35 years old in good health.

The chain has TRBV28 and TRBJ2-7; 14 bases align to TRBD2. This CDR3 has 16 amino acids. Germline values: CDR1 MDHEN, CDR2 SYDVKM. V gave up 5 bases and J gave up 4 bases; unmatched junction bases: 7. The CDR3 sequence: CASSVTGTSGGYEQYF. As DNA, the CDR3 is TGTGCCAGCAGTGTGACAGGGACTAGCGGGGGTTACGAGCAGTACTTC. The variable domain in full, with the rest retrieved from reference TRBV28 and TRBJ2-7, is DVKVTQSSRYLVKRTGEKVFLECVQDMDHENMFWYRQDPGLGLRLIYFSYDVKMKEKGDIPEGYSVSREKKERFSLILESASTNQTSMYLCASSVTGTSGGYEQYFGPGTRLTVT.

V usage is TRBV30 and J usage is TRBJ2-7; D is possibly TRBD2 (5 bases). The V and J ends lost 1 base and 4 bases respectively, with 14 bases between them. The CDR3 covers 14 residues. Germline V CDR1 and CDR2: GTSNPN, SVGIG (reference sequence). CDR3 in DNA: TGTGCCTGGAGTGGATCCCGGGGAATATACGAGCAGTACTTC. Translating it yields CAWSGSRGIYEQYF.

The chain joins TRBV5-4 to TRBJ1-1; no reliable D call. Trimming removed 4 bases from V and 1 base from J, with 11 bases in between. Germline CDR1 is SGHNT and CDR2 is YYREEE (reference sequence). The CDR3 runs to 14 residues. The CDR3, as DNA: TGTGCCAGCAGCGTGTGGACCCCGAACACTGAAGCTTTCTTT. Amino acid sequence: CASSVWTPNTEAFF.

The chain combines TRBV25-1 with TRBJ2-2; no clear D. Trimming left V 5 bases short and J 6 bases short, with 7 bases between. CDR1 and CDR2 (germline): MGHDK, SYGVNS. The CDR3 runs 12 residues. CDR3 protein: CASSIPAGELFF. The CDR3 coding sequence is TGTGCCAGCAGTATTCCTGCCGGGGAGCTGTTTTTT.

A word on this clone: The same CDR3 arises from other DNA sequences in this sample as well. V gene TRBV7-9 combines with J gene TRBJ2-7; a weak D match, TRBD1 (6 bases). V lost 2 bases and J 0 bases, leaving 8 bases between the germline ends. The CDR3 length is 14 residues. The germline CDR1 and CDR2 sequences are SEHNR and FQNEAQ (reference sequence). The CDR3 is CASSLQDSSYEQYF. CDR3 coding DNA: TGTGCCAGCAGCTTACAGGACAGCTCCTACGAGCAGTACTTC. Full variable domain (rest looked up from reference TRBV7-9 and TRBJ2-7): DTGVSQNPRHKITKRGQNVTFRCDPISEHNRLYWYRQTLGQGPEFLTYFQNEAQLEKSRLLSDRFSAERPKGSFSTLEIQRTEQGDSAMYLCASSLQDSSYEQYFGPGTRLTVT.

The chain links TRBV19 to TRBJ2-1; 8 nucleotides match TRBD2. The trim removed 3 bases at V and 6 bases at J, leaving 19 bases unmatched. The CDR3 has 19 amino acids. Germline V gene lookup returns CDR1 LNHDA and CDR2 SQIVND (reference sequence). CDR3 nucleotides: TGTGCCAGTAGTATCTACTGGGTTACTAGCCGGGAGGGCCCCAATGAGCAGTTCTTC. It specifies CASSIYWVTSREGPNEQFF.

CDR3 nucleotides: TGTGCCAGCAGCTCGCCGGGGCCGAACACCGGGGAGCTGTTTTTT. Amino acid sequence: CASSSPGPNTGELFF. This chain joins TRBV5-6 and TRBJ2-2; D could derive from TRBD1 or TRBD2 (5 bases each). The germline V gene has CDR1 SGHDT and CDR2 YYEEEE. V was cut by 3 bases and J by 0 bases, with 9 bases left in between. The CDR3 contains 15 residues.

The chain couples TRBV30 to TRBJ1-2; D unresolved. Trimming left V 4 bases short and J 8 bases short, with 17 bases between. Germline CDR1 GTSNPN, CDR2 SVGIG (reference sequence). This CDR3 contains 13 residues. The CDR3 nucleotides read TGTGCCTGGACCGGGGATCCGTTCGGAGGCTACACCTTC. Its protein is CAWTGDPFGGYTF.

In regard to this clone: At one end the junction does not follow the germline gene, possibly because of a read error. At the DNA level, this CDR3 is encoded by other sequences in the same sample as well. V usage is TRBV5-4 and J usage is TRBJ2-3; 7 positions match TRBD1. CDR1 SGHNT and CDR2 YYREEE come from the germline V gene (reference sequence). This CDR3 contains 10 residues. CDR3 DNA sequence: TGTGCCAGCGGGACAGACACGCAGTATTTT. The encoded protein is CASGTDTQYF.

The gene calls are TRBV5-1 and TRBJ2-2, with 11 bases fitting TRBD1. Losses at the gene ends were 1 base for V and 7 bases for J; bases not matched to a gene: 9. The germline gives CDR1 SGHRS, CDR2 YFSETQ. The CDR3 runs 17 residues. CDR3 region: CASSLNGGQGAVGELFF. The CDR3 DNA follows: TGCGCCAGCAGCTTGAACGGCGGACAGGGGGCAGTCGGGGAGCTGTTTTTT.

The chain combines TRBV7-2 with TRBJ2-7, with 11 bases fitting TRBD2. This CDR3 spans 15 amino acids. CDR1 is SGHTA and CDR2 is FQGNSA in the germline V gene. V lost 5 bases to trimming and J lost 4 bases; unmatched junction nucleotides: 7. The CDR3 protein is CASSLTSGSNYEQYF. CDR3 nucleotides: TGTGCCAGCAGCCTAACTAGCGGGAGTAATTACGAGCAGTACTTC.

This chain joins TRBV11-2 and TRBJ2-7, with 8 bases matching TRBD2. V lost 2 bases, J lost 0 bases, and 12 bases stayed unmatched. This CDR3 is built from 18 residues. Germline V lookup: CDR1 SGHAT, CDR2 FQNNGV. The CDR3 region has the DNA TGTGCCAGCAGCTTATCTCTAGCGGGCCGCGGGACCTCCTACGAGCAGTACTTC. Translating gives CASSLSLAGRGTSYEQYF. Combining the CDR3 with reference TRBV11-2 and TRBJ2-7 gives the whole variable domain EAGVAQSPRYKIIEKRQSVAFWCNPISGHATLYWYQQILGQGPKLLIQFQNNGVVDDSQLPKDRFSAERLKGVDSTLKIQPAKLEDSAVYLCASSLSLAGRGTSYEQYFGPGTRLTVT.

As regards this clone: Other DNA sequences in the sample encode the same CDR3. The chain is built from TRBV27 and TRBJ2-7; D unclear. The CDR3 runs to 13 residues. Germline values: CDR1 MNHEY, CDR2 SMNVEV (reference sequence). V was shortened by 2 bases and J by 2 bases, with 7 bases between the two germline ends. For the CDR3, the DNA is TGTGCCAGCAGTTTAAGGGCTCCCTACGAGCAGTACTTC. Its translation: CASSLRAPYEQYF.

The CDR3 DNA reads TGTGCCAGCAGCTTAGAGCCAGGGGCAGGTTCACCCCTCCACTTT. Encoded protein: CASSLEPGAGSPLHF. This sequence joins TRBV7-9 and TRBJ1-6, with D tentatively TRBD1 (6 bases). V was shortened by 1 base and J by 9 bases, with 13 bases between the two germline ends. Germline assignment: CDR1 SEHNR and CDR2 FQNEAQ (reference sequence). This CDR3 has 15 amino acids. Using reference TRBV7-9 and TRBJ1-6 for the parts outside the CDR3, the full variable domain is DTGVSQNPRHKITKRGQNVTFRCDPISEHNRLYWYRQTLGQGPEFLTYFQNEAQLEKSRLLSDRFSAERPKGSFSTLEIQRTEQGDSAMYLCASSLEPGAGSPLHFGNGTRLTVT.